These 2 T cell receptor beta chains share one sample of origin, sequenced in a study of blood T cell repertoires in COVID-19. The method was immunoSEQ multiplex PCR; TCRdb's version includes in-frame clones alone and lacks a portion of them. The sample records 150,000 or so clones, about four fifths being singletons. Sequencing was carried out using PBMCs or T cells enriched from blood (not recorded which). These TCRs come from a man between 60 and 70 years old who had recovered from COVID-19.

This sequence joins TRBV27 and TRBJ2-7, with 7 bases fitting TRBD1. CDR3 size: 16 residues. The germline CDR1 and CDR2 sequences are MNHEY and SMNVEV (reference sequence). Trimming cost V 0 bases and J 4 bases; bases outside gene matches: 9. CDR3 amino acids: CASSLSPHRGMYEQYF. Written as DNA, the CDR3 is TGTGCCAGCAGTTTATCTCCCCACAGGGGTATGTACGAGCAGTACTTC.

This clone showed up just a few times. J is TRBJ2-3 and V is TRBV19, with TRBD1 as a possible D gene (6 bases). The CDR3 spans 15 residues. V lost 4 bases and J lost 2, with 13 bases in between. Germline V CDR1 and CDR2: LNHDA, SQIVND (reference sequence). CDR3 sequence: CASSTDRDTTDTQYF. CDR3 bases: TGTGCCAGTAGTACAGACCGGGACACCACAGATACGCAGTATTTT.